Described below is a single T cell receptor (beta chain) sequence and its context. Its antigen is not identified. The CDR3 length is 13 residues. Germline V gene lookup returns CDR1 DFQATT and CDR2 SNEGSKA (reference sequence). Trimming shortened V by 5 bases and J by 2 bases, and 12 bases separated the two germline ends. TCRdb redid the calling of the 5' RACE reads with MiXCR, one entry per CDR3 protein. This sample has approximately 120,000 distinct CDR3 sequences; about 15% occur once, and the top ten carry roughly a fifth. The data belong to a study of early T cells in non-severe SARS-CoV-2 infection. Study findings and constraints: VDJdb-based annotation leaned toward anti-spike CD8 responses and missed private and CD4 specificities.

The chain recombines TRBV20-1 with TRBJ1-2; no clear D. The sample taken for sequencing was whole blood. The sequence was obtained from an adult who was a healthcare worker with PCR-confirmed SARS-CoV-2 infection or an uninfected control (not recorded which). Written as DNA, the CDR3 is TGCAGTGCTCCCTCCGACGTAAACTATGGCTACACCTTC. Its translation: CSAPSDVNYGYTF.